This T cell receptor (beta chain) was recovered during a study of OX40 agonist ivuxolimab in advanced cancers. General observations from the study: There was clonal expansion of CD4+ and CD8+ blood T cells by week 6 at 0.1 to 3.0 mg/kg. Clonal expansion was among the lowest in partial responders at 0.1-3.0 mg/kg, especially CD8+.

The data were produced by immunoSEQ multiplex PCR, yet TCRdb's version contains in-frame clones alone and is incomplete. The sample has around 70,000 clones; 87% are singletons. This CDR3 region has 16 residues. The junction had 4 bases not matched to a gene; V was cut back by 4 bases and J by 1 base. Germline values: CDR1 SGHRS, CDR2 YFSETQ. The timepoints at which blood was sampled were baseline, cycle 4 day 1, and cycle 7 day 1. A few counts support this clone. Antigen specificity is unknown. The source material was CD4+ or CD8+ T cells sorted from blood, sampled in a trial of the OX40 agonist ivuxolimab. The genes are TRBV5-1 and TRBJ2-3; 12 nucleotides agree with TRBD2. The origin of this receptor is an adult with an advanced solid tumor such as melanoma, head and neck, liver or kidney cancer. The chain's CDR3 is CASSKRTSGGTDTQYF. The CDR3 DNA reads as TGCGCCAGCAGCAAAAGGACTAGCGGGGGCACAGATACGCAGTATTTT. Full variable domain (rest looked up from reference TRBV5-1 and TRBJ2-3): KAGVTQTPRYLIKTRGQQVTLSCSPISGHRSVSWYQQTPGQGLQFLFEYFSETQRNKGNFPGRFSGRQFSNSRSEMNVSTLELGDSALYLCASSKRTSGGTDTQYFGPGTRLTVL.